Presented here are 19 T cell receptor beta chains from one specimen sequenced in a study of OX40 agonist ivuxolimab in advanced cancers. Some clones are missing from TCRdb's copy, which holds only in-frame ones; the method was immunoSEQ multiplex PCR. Here the sample spans around 80,000 clones, around 87% being singletons. Material: CD4+ or CD8+ T cells sorted from blood, obtained in a trial of the OX40 agonist ivuxolimab. All receptors come from an adult with an advanced solid tumor such as melanoma, head and neck, liver or kidney cancer.

This chain connects TRBV28 to TRBJ2-2; D possibly corresponds to TRBD1 (6 bases). Trimming stripped 7 bases from V and 2 bases from J, with 17 bases between. Germline CDR1 is MDHEN and CDR2 is SYDVKM. The CDR3 runs 16 residues. For the CDR3, the DNA is TGTGCCAGCACCGAACCCGGACAGAAAAACACCGGGGAGCTGTTTTTT. Its protein product is CASTEPGQKNTGELFF.

This chain connects TRBV14 to TRBJ1-6; TRBD1 matches at 7 bases. Germline loops: CDR1 SGHDN, CDR2 FVKESK. This CDR3 has 15 amino acids. V trimming: 2 bases; J trimming: 6 bases; junction bases outside the gene matches: 4. The CDR3 DNA follows: TGTGCCAGCAGCCAAACGGCAGGGGGTAATTCACCCCTCCACTTT. This translates into CASSQTAGGNSPLHF.

The V and J genes are TRBV5-6 and TRBJ1-1; tentatively, D is TRBD1 (5 bases). V was clipped by 0 bases and J by 7 bases, with 10 bases between them. The CDR3 covers 13 residues. Germline CDR1 SGHDT, CDR2 YYEEEE. Written as DNA, the CDR3 is TGTGCCAGCAGCTTGGATGGGGGGGTTGAAGCTTTCTTT. Its translation is CASSLDGGVEAFF.

The chain couples TRBV7-6 to TRBJ1-5; D unresolved. This CDR3 has 14 residues. The V end was cut by 5 bases, the J end by 5 bases, with 13 bases between. Looked up from germline, CDR1 is SGHVS and CDR2 is FNYEAQ. CDR3 sequence reads: CASSPEAGDQPQHF. The CDR3 nucleotides are TGTGCCAGCAGCCCTGAGGCTGGGGATCAGCCCCAGCATTTT. Combining the CDR3 with reference TRBV7-6 and TRBJ1-5 gives the whole variable domain GAGVSQSPRYKVTKRGQDVALRCDPISGHVSLYWYRQALGQGPEFLTYFNYEAQQDKSGLPNDRFSAERPEGSISTLTIQRTEQRDSAMYRCASSPEAGDQPQHFGDGTRLSIL.

The chain employs TRBV4-3 and TRBJ1-2; 12 nucleotides agree with TRBD1. The germline V gene encodes CDR1 LGHNA and CDR2 YSLEER. Trimming at V came to 1 base and at J to 7 bases, leaving 16 bases not matched to a gene. The CDR3 has 19 amino acids. CDR3 DNA sequence: TGCGCCAGCAGCCAAGGAGATGGGACAGGGGGCGCGTTATGGGGTGGCTACACCTTC. The encoded protein is CASSQGDGTGGALWGGYTF.

The chain joins TRBV28 to TRBJ1-2; TRBD1 might be the D (6 bases). Germline V lookup: CDR1 MDHEN, CDR2 SYDVKM. This CDR3 is built from 13 residues. Trimming stripped 3 bases from V and 5 bases from J, with 10 bases between. CDR3 coding DNA: TGTGCCAGCAGTTTTAGGACAGAGTATGGCTACACCTTC. Residues: CASSFRTEYGYTF.

The chain combines TRBV10-2 with TRBJ2-2; 13 bases align to TRBD2. Germline-derived CDR1 and CDR2 are WSHSY and SAAADI. V lost 3 bases to trimming and J lost 5 bases; unmatched junction nucleotides: 9. This CDR3 is built from 18 residues. CDR3 sequence reads: CASSDRLPGLAGTGELFF. In DNA form, the CDR3 reads TGCGCCAGCAGTGACCGACTACCGGGACTAGCGGGGACCGGGGAGCTGTTTTTT.

This clone appeared once. The chain has TRBV15 and TRBJ1-5, with 7 nucleotides matching TRBD1. There are 14 residues in the CDR3. V lost 1 base and J lost 4; bases outside the gene matches: 1. The germline gives CDR1 LNHNV, CDR2 YYDKDF (reference sequence). CDR3 sequence: CATSRGQGNQPQHF. The CDR3, as DNA: TGTGCCACCAGCAGAGGACAGGGAAATCAGCCCCAGCATTTT.

The chain employs TRBV7-3 and TRBJ1-5; D is unclear. CDR1 and CDR2 (germline): SGHTA, FQGTGA. V dropped 5 bases and J dropped 5 bases, with 10 bases sitting between them. CDR3 length: 13 residues. The DNA of the CDR3 is TGTGCCAGCAGCCTACAAAGAGATCAGCCCCAGCATTTT. Amino acids: CASSLQRDQPQHF.

CDR3 region: CASSRWGGSNQPQHF. In DNA, the CDR3 is TGTGCCAGCAGCCGATGGGGGGGCAGCAATCAGCCCCAGCATTTT. The gene calls are TRBV5-6 and TRBJ1-5, with D tentatively TRBD1 (6 bases). V lost 4 bases to trimming and J lost 1 base, with 12 bases between them. Germline V gene lookup returns CDR1 SGHDT and CDR2 YYEEEE. CDR3 length equals 15 residues. The variable domain in full, completed from reference TRBV5-6 and TRBJ1-5, reads DAGVTQSPTHLIKTRGQQVTLRCSPKSGHDTVSWYQQALGQGPQFIFQYYEEEERQRGNFPDRFSGHQFPNYSSELNVNALLLGDSALYLCASSRWGGSNQPQHFGDGTRLSIL.

This clone appeared a single time. The J gene is TRBJ2-7, the V gene TRBV29-1; 8 bases line up with TRBD1. V gave up 6 bases and J gave up 9 bases; unmatched junction bases: 13. Looked up from germline, CDR1 is SQVTM and CDR2 is ANQGSEA. There are 13 residues in the CDR3. CDR3 residues: CSVSGQGRFGQYF. As DNA, the CDR3 is TGCAGCGTCTCCGGACAGGGAAGGTTTGGGCAGTACTTC.

This clone was found once. The rearrangement uses TRBV29-1 and TRBJ1-1; D remains ambiguous. The V end lost 7 bases, the J end lost 5 bases, and 14 bases lay between the germline ends. The CDR3 has 12 amino acids. Germline-derived CDR1 and CDR2 are SQVTM and ANQGSEA. CDR3 sequence (DNA): TGCAGCGGGACGCGCGGGCGTACTGAAGCTTTCTTT. Its protein is CSGTRGRTEAFF.

The CDR3 DNA is TGTGCCAGCAGTGAAAAATGCGAGCAGTACGTC. Protein: CASSEKCEQYV. This rearrangement joins TRBV6-5 to TRBJ2-7; D gene unclear. Germline values: CDR1 MNHEY, CDR2 SVGAGI. Trimming stripped 5 bases from V and 6 bases from J, with 8 bases between. The CDR3 totals 11 residues.

The rearrangement joins TRBV2 to TRBJ2-3, with D possibly being TRBD2 (5 bases). This CDR3 contains 14 residues. V lost 9 bases, J lost 0 bases, and 13 bases lay in between. Germline assignment: CDR1 SNHLY and CDR2 FYNNEI. In DNA, the CDR3 is TGTGCCAGTCGGGGTCGGGTGAGCACAGATACGCAGTATTTT. This encodes CASRGRVSTDTQYF.

The chain has TRBV11-3 and TRBJ2-3; D unclear. Germline assignment: CDR1 SGHNT and CDR2 YENEEA. V was pared by 6 bases and J by 1 base, with 17 bases between. The CDR3 spans 16 residues. Here the CDR3 DNA reads TGTGCCAGCAGTAACACCCAGCCAGGTGGCACAGATACGCAGTATTTT. Translation: CASSNTQPGGTDTQYF.

The J gene is TRBJ2-2, the V gene TRBV18, with TRBD2 matching over 11 bases. V gave up 3 bases and J gave up 3 bases; unmatched junction bases: 3. CDR3 length equals 16 residues. Germline assignment: CDR1 KGHSH and CDR2 LQKENI. This CDR3 reads CASSPLGLADTGELFF. As DNA, the CDR3 is TGTGCCAGCTCACCCTTGGGACTAGCGGACACCGGGGAGCTGTTTTTT.

The V and J genes are TRBV7-2 and TRBJ2-7; 11 nucleotides agree with TRBD2. Germline V lookup: CDR1 SGHTA, CDR2 FQGNSA. V gave up 5 bases and J gave up 2 bases; unmatched junction bases: 8. This CDR3 has 16 residues. The CDR3 here is CASSPRLAGLTYEQYF. The CDR3 DNA follows: TGTGCCAGCAGCCCCCGACTAGCGGGGTTAACCTACGAGCAGTACTTC.

This clone occurred a few times. The genes are TRBV7-6 and TRBJ2-7; possible D gene TRBD2, 6 bases. The CDR3 loop spans 14 amino acids. Germline V lookup: CDR1 SGHVS, CDR2 FNYEAQ. Trimming stripped 4 bases from V and 2 bases from J, with 12 bases between. The CDR3 region has the DNA TGTGCCAGCAGCTCCCTGCGGGGACCCTACGAGCAGTACTTC. Its translation: CASSSLRGPYEQYF.

This rearrangement joins TRBV6-5 to TRBJ2-1; either TRBD1 or TRBD2 may supply D (6 bases each). This CDR3 has 13 amino acids. Per the germline V gene, CDR1 is MNHEY and CDR2 is SVGAGI. Deletions cut 4 bases from V and 7 bases from J, with 11 bases between. The CDR3 is CASSLVGGNEQFF. In DNA, the CDR3 is TGTGCCAGCAGTTTAGTAGGGGGGAATGAGCAGTTCTTC.